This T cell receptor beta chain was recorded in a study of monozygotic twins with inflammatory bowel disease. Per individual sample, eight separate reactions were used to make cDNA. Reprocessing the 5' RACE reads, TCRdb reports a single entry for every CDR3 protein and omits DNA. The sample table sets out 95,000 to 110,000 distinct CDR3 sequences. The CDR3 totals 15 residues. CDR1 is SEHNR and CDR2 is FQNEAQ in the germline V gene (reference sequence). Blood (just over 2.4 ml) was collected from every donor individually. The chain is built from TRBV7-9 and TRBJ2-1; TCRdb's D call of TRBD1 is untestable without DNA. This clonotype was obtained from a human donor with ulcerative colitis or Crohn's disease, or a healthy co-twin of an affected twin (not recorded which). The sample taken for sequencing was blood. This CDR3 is CASTLSGDRNNEQFF. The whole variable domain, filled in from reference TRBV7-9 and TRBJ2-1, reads DTGVSQNPRHKITKRGQNVTFRCDPISEHNRLYWYRQTLGQGPEFLTYFQNEAQLEKSRLLSDRFSAERPKGSFSTLEIQRTEQGDSAMYLCASTLSGDRNNEQFFGPGTRLTVL.